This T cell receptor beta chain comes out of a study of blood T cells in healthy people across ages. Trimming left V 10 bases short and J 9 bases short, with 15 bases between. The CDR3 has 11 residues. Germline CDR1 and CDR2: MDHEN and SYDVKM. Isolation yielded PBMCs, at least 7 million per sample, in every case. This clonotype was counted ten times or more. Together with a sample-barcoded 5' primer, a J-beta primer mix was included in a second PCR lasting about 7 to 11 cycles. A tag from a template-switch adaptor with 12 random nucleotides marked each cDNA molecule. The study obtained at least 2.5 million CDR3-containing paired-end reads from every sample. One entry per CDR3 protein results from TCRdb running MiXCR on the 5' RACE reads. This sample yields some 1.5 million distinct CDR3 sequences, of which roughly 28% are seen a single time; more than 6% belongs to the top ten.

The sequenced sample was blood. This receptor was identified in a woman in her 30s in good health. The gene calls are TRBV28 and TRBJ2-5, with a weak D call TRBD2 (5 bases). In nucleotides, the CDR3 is TGTGCCACCCTCTTCGGGATTGCCCAGTACTTC. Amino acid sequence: CATLFGIAQYF.